What follows are 11 T cell receptor beta chains derived from one specimen sequenced in a study of T cells in Graves' hyperthyroidism and ophthalmopathy. Regions amplified from RNA transcripts were the TCR beta CDR3 regions. The TCR CDR3 first-round RT-PCR relied on the HTBI primer set. TCRdb re-analysed the multiplex PCR reads in MiXCR, keeping a single row per CDR3 protein. The data contain roughly 380,000 distinct CDR3 sequences, around 15% of them singletons. Specimen: blood. The receptors were gathered from a young woman with Graves' hyperthyroidism.

The table lists this clonotype with many counts. The chain uses TRBV3-1 and TRBJ2-7; no definite D call. The V end was cut by 0 bases, the J end by 3 bases, with 9 bases between. The CDR3 contains 14 residues. Looked up from germline, CDR1 is LGHDT and CDR2 is YNNKEL (reference sequence). As DNA, the CDR3 is TGTGCCAGCAGCCAAGATCAGCTTCTCTACGAGCAGTACTTC. Encoded protein: CASSQDQLLYEQYF.

The gene calls are TRBV19 and TRBJ2-3, with TRBD1 matching over 7 bases. V dropped 10 bases and J dropped 4; count of bases not matched to a gene: 11. CDR3 length: 14 amino acids. Germline V lookup: CDR1 LNHDA, CDR2 SQIVND (reference sequence). CDR3 nucleotides: TGTGCCACATCGACAGGGTATCCCCCAGATACGCAGTATTTT. Protein: CATSTGYPPDTQYF.

Ten or more counts support this clonotype. The CDR3 loop is CASSFTSREDGYTF. DNA for the CDR3: TGTGCCAGCAGTTTTACTTCCAGAGAAGATGGCTACACCTTC. The chain couples TRBV12-3 or TRBV12-4 to TRBJ1-2; D is unresolved. V gave up 3 bases and J gave up 6 bases, with 14 bases separating them. The CDR3 sequence is 14 residues long.

This clonotype showed up many times. The chain uses TRBV7-8 and TRBJ2-5, with 7 bases aligning to TRBD1. There are 15 residues in the CDR3. CDR1 is SGHVS and CDR2 is FQNEAQ in the germline V gene. V lost 1 base, J lost 5 bases, and 7 bases stayed unmatched. DNA for the CDR3: TGTGCCAGCAGCTTAGGGTCCGGGACAGCTGAGACCCAGTACTTC. Amino acid sequence: CASSLGSGTAETQYF.

This clonotype was observed at least ten times. The chain couples TRBV28 to TRBJ2-2; unclear D gene. Germline CDR1 is MDHEN and CDR2 is SYDVKM. The CDR3 runs to 12 residues. Trimming left V 3 bases short and J 9 bases short, with 8 bases between. CDR3 nucleotide sequence: TGTGCCAGCAGTTTCGACGACAGGGAGCTGTTTTTT. Its protein product is CASSFDDRELFF.

This chain joins TRBV5-1 and TRBJ1-3, with 9 bases aligning to TRBD1. Per the germline V gene, CDR1 is SGHRS and CDR2 is YFSETQ. CDR3 size: 16 residues. V trimming: 0 bases; J trimming: 3 bases; junction bases outside the gene matches: 4. The CDR3 spells CASSLEQGANGNTIYF. In DNA, the CDR3 is TGCGCCAGCAGCTTGGAACAGGGGGCGAATGGAAACACCATATATTTT.

This clonotype was seen many times. The chain employs TRBV10-1 and TRBJ1-1, with D hard to call. With 0 bases removed from V and 6 bases from J, the gap between germline ends came to 8 bases. The CDR3 consists of 13 residues. Germline V gives CDR1 WNHNN, CDR2 SYGVQD (reference sequence). The CDR3 nucleotides read TGCGCCAGCAGTGAGTCGTGGGGAGCTGAAGCTTTCTTT. Protein sequence: CASSESWGAEAFF.

The sample holds a few counts of this clonotype. The chain is built from TRBV7-9 and TRBJ2-1; 9 bases align to TRBD2. The CDR3 is made up of 19 amino acids. Germline assignment: CDR1 SEHNR and CDR2 FQNEAQ (reference sequence). With V trimmed by 0 bases and J by 12 bases, 21 bases remained unmatched. CDR3 region: CASSLALRESLALAGRQFF. The CDR3 DNA sequence: TGTGCCAGCAGCTTAGCGCTTAGGGAGTCCCTTGCACTAGCGGGTCGGCAGTTCTTC.

The chain uses TRBV14 and TRBJ2-5; D is unclear. Trimming took 0 bases from V and 1 from J, leaving 6 bases between them. CDR1 and CDR2 from the germline V gene are SGHDN and FVKESK. The CDR3 is 14 residues long. The CDR3 DNA reads TGTGCCAGCAGCCAAGATATAAGCCAAGAGACCCAGTACTTC. Residues: CASSQDISQETQYF.

This clonotype was seen many times. The chain links TRBV12-3 or TRBV12-4 to TRBJ1-3, with 7 bases matching TRBD1. The CDR3 consists of 14 residues. V shed 6 bases and J 2 bases; nucleotides not matched to a gene: 4. The DNA of the CDR3 is TGTGCCAGCAGCCACGGGACAGCTGGAAACACCATATATTTT. Translating it yields CASSHGTAGNTIYF.

In its sample, this clonotype was seen many times. V usage is TRBV11-2 and J usage is TRBJ2-1; TRBD1 aligns across 8 bases. Trimming took 5 bases from V and 5 from J; bases not matched to a gene: 8. The CDR3 runs 15 residues. Per the germline V gene, CDR1 is SGHAT and CDR2 is FQNNGV. The chain's CDR3 is CASSPTGTGNNEQFF. The CDR3 DNA sequence: TGTGCCAGCAGCCCCACCGGGACAGGAAACAATGAGCAGTTCTTC.